This is a list of T cell receptor beta chains from one sample in a study of blood T cells in healthy people across ages. TCRdb reprocessed the 5' RACE reads with MiXCR, giving one entry per CDR3 protein. Here the sample spans about 1,600,000 distinct CDR3 sequences, about 40% being singletons. Sequenced sample: blood. The receptors shown here come from a woman aged 18-29 years in good health. CDR3s include the opening cysteine and the closing phenylalanine or tryptophan. D genes are given only for firm matches. Rows give clone size only sometimes, using once, few, many, or a class for an expanded clone.

D | J | size | V | CDR3 | DNA
TRBD1 | TRBJ2-1 | - | TRBV30 | CAWGTGNSHEQFF | TGTGCCTGGGGGACAGGGAATTCCCATGAGCAGTTCTTC
- | TRBJ1-5 | - | TRBV4-1 | CASSQVPGTRQPQHF | TGCGCCAGCAGCCAGGTTCCGGGGACGAGGCAGCCCCAGCATTTT
TRBD1 | TRBJ2-1 | - | TRBV7-3 | CASSLGQGASNEQFF | TGTGCCAGCAGCTTAGGGCAGGGGGCGAGCAATGAGCAGTTCTTC
TRBD2 | TRBJ2-3 | - | TRBV20-1 | CSAKPLAGVSTDTQYF | TGCAGTGCTAAACCTCTAGCGGGGGTTAGCACAGATACGCAGTATTTT
- | TRBJ2-2 | - | TRBV2 | CASKASGELFF | TGTGCCAGCAAGGCGAGCGGGGAGCTGTTTTTT
TRBD1 | TRBJ2-3 | - | TRBV24-1 | CATKSGGSDTQYF | TGTGCCACGAAATCAGGGGGCTCAGATACGCAGTATTTT
- | TRBJ1-4 | - | TRBV28 | CASSLSGIDNEKLFF | TGTGCCAGCAGCCTTTCCGGGATCGATAATGAAAAACTGTTTTTT
- | TRBJ2-1 | - | TRBV20-1 | CSAADEKSYNEQFF | TGCAGTGCGGCGGACGAAAAATCCTACAATGAGCAGTTCTTC
TRBD1 | TRBJ1-2 | few | TRBV5-6 | CASSSRGTGGLANYGYTF | TGTGCCAGCAGCTCCAGAGGGACAGGGGGCCTCGCTAACTATGGCTACACCTTC
TRBD1 | TRBJ1-2 | few | TRBV10-3 | CAISDDRGTYGYTF | TGTGCCATCAGTGACGACAGGGGGACCTATGGCTACACCTTC
TRBD2 | TRBJ2-3 | - | TRBV20-1 | CSAAMWTSGGINTDTQYF | TGCAGTGCTGCGATGTGGACTAGCGGGGGGATAAACACAGATACGCAGTATTTT
- | TRBJ1-6 | - | TRBV21-1 | CANGSEQGGDNSPLHF | TGTGCCAACGGCTCAGAACAGGGGGGAGATAATTCACCCCTCCACTTT
TRBD1 | TRBJ1-2 | - | TRBV4-1 | CASSQQQGADYGYTF | TGCGCCAGCAGCCAGCAACAGGGGGCGGACTATGGCTACACCTTC
- | TRBJ2-4 | - | TRBV6-2/TRBV6-3 | CASSEPIRTFQYF | TGTGCCAGCAGTGAACCGATCCGGACTTTCCAGTACTTC
- | TRBJ1-1 | few | TRBV10-3 | CAISESVLPGTSTEAFF | TGTGCCATCAGTGAGTCGGTGTTACCAGGGACAAGCACTGAAGCTTTCTTT
TRBD1 | TRBJ2-7 | - | TRBV11-2 | CASSWGQGGGYEQYF | TGTGCCAGCAGCTGGGGACAGGGGGGGGGGTACGAGCAGTACTTC
- | TRBJ2-1 | once | TRBV3-1 | CASSQDSVYGNEQFF | TGTGCCAGCAGCCAAGATTCAGTCTATGGGAATGAGCAGTTCTTC
- | TRBJ1-1 | few | TRBV20-1 | CSASHGGTEAFF | TGCAGTGCTAGTCACGGGGGCACTGAAGCTTTCTTT
- | TRBJ2-7 | - | TRBV4-1 | CASSPSGGVVTNEQYF | TGCGCCAGCAGCCCCTCGGGCGGAGTGGTGACCAACGAGCAGTACTTC
- | TRBJ2-3 | - | TRBV27 | CASSHGTTSTDTQYF | TGTGCCAGCAGTCACGGGACGACAAGCACAGATACGCAGTATTTT
- | TRBJ2-1 | - | TRBV12-3/TRBV12-4 | CASSYLYNEQFF | TGTGCCAGCAGCTACCTCTACAATGAGCAGTTCTTC
- | TRBJ2-3 | - | TRBV6-5 | CASSYLSVDPTTDTQYF | TGTGCCAGCAGTTACCTTAGCGTCGACCCGACCACAGATACGCAGTATTTT
TRBD2 | TRBJ2-5 | - | TRBV5-1 | CASSLMVSGGPETQYF | TGCGCCAGCAGCTTGATGGTTAGCGGGGGGCCCGAGACCCAGTACTTC
- | TRBJ1-1 | - | TRBV2 | CASSQDGTEAFF | TGTGCCAGCAGCCAAGATGGCACTGAAGCTTTCTTT
- | TRBJ2-7 | - | TRBV28 | CASSFATGEQYF | TGTGCCAGCAGTTTTGCGACGGGGGAGCAGTACTTC
TRBD2 | TRBJ2-3 | - | TRBV20-1 | CSASVRSGGVKPDTQYF | TGCAGTGCTAGTGTTCGTAGCGGGGGGGTCAAGCCAGATACGCAGTATTTT
TRBD1 | TRBJ2-1 | - | TRBV12-3/TRBV12-4 | CASTLRQGDNEQFF | TGTGCCAGCACCCTAAGACAGGGAGACAATGAGCAGTTCTTC
TRBD1 | TRBJ1-5 | - | TRBV19 | CACKGQVNQPQHF | TGTGCCTGTAAGGGACAGGTCAATCAGCCCCAGCATTTT
TRBD1 | TRBJ1-2 | - | TRBV20-1 | CSAGTDGYTF | TGCAGTGCTGGGACAGATGGCTACACCTTC
- | TRBJ2-1 | few | TRBV20-1 | CSARGSVGNDNEQFF | TGCAGTGCTAGAGGGTCCGTGGGTAATGACAATGAGCAGTTCTTC
- | TRBJ1-2 | - | TRBV7-2 | CASSTPSQSSGYTF | TGTGCCAGCAGCACCCCCTCGCAGAGTTCTGGCTACACCTTC
TRBD2 | TRBJ2-1 | - | TRBV20-1 | CSAPLAGGSSYNEQFF | TGCAGTGCGCCTCTAGCGGGGGGTAGCTCCTACAATGAGCAGTTCTTC
TRBD1 | TRBJ2-5 | - | TRBV27 | CASTLTGTAYNEQYF | TGTGCCAGCACCCTAACAGGGACAGCTTACAATGAGCAGTACTTC
- | TRBJ2-5 | once | TRBV5-1 | CASSSDTLGETQYF | TGCGCCAGCAGCTCTGATACCCTCGGAGAGACCCAGTACTTC
TRBD2 | TRBJ2-3 | few | TRBV14 | CASSPGLVAYF | TGTGCCAGCAGCCCAGGACTAGTGGCGTATTTT
- | TRBJ2-3 | once | TRBV6-1 | CASSEGAGVLIDTQYF | TGTGCCAGCAGTGAAGGGGCAGGGGTTTTAATAGATACGCAGTATTTT
TRBD2 | TRBJ2-1 | few | TRBV6-5 | CASSYPGTSGDYNEQFF | TGTGCCAGCAGTTACCCAGGGACTAGCGGGGATTACAATGAGCAGTTCTTC
TRBD2 | TRBJ2-2 | - | TRBV20-1 | CSAQSGKGGTGELFF | TGCAGTGCTCAAAGCGGGAAAGGCGGGACCGGGGAGCTGTTTTTT
- | TRBJ2-7 | few | TRBV10-3 | CAISALEGARDEQYF | TGTGCCATCAGTGCCTTGGAGGGGGCGCGGGACGAGCAGTACTTC
TRBD1 | TRBJ2-1 | few | TRBV10-3 | CAISESGTGYNEQFF | TGTGCCATCAGTGAGTCAGGGACAGGGTACAATGAGCAGTTCTTC
- | TRBJ2-7 | few | TRBV28 | CASSNRDGYYEQYF | TGTGCCAGCAGCAACCGGGACGGATACTACGAGCAGTACTTC
TRBD1 | TRBJ1-2 | few | TRBV7-9 | CASIEPAGGLDYGYTF | TGTGCCAGCATCGAGCCTGCAGGGGGCTTGGACTATGGCTACACCTTC
TRBD2 | TRBJ2-3 | - | TRBV20-1 | CSASPGLAGGTDTQYF | TGCAGTGCTAGTCCGGGACTAGCGGGAGGCACAGATACGCAGTATTTT
- | TRBJ1-4 | few | TRBV27 | CASRLAGTANEKLFF | TGTGCCAGCAGGCTAGCCGGGACGGCCAATGAAAAACTGTTTTTT
- | TRBJ1-2 | - | TRBV3-1 | CASSLTDAANYGYTF | TGTGCCAGCAGCCTGACAGACGCAGCTAACTATGGCTACACCTTC
- | TRBJ2-6 | few | TRBV6-4 | CASSDLSGANVLTF | TGTGCCAGCAGTGACTTGTCTGGGGCCAACGTCCTGACTTTC
TRBD1 | TRBJ1-1 | - | TRBV27 | CASSPLPTGGFTEAFF | TGTGCCAGCAGTCCCCTTCCGACAGGGGGCTTTACTGAAGCTTTCTTT
- | TRBJ2-1 | few | TRBV14 | CASSQAGWDNEQFF | TGTGCCAGCAGCCAAGCGGGGTGGGACAATGAGCAGTTCTTC